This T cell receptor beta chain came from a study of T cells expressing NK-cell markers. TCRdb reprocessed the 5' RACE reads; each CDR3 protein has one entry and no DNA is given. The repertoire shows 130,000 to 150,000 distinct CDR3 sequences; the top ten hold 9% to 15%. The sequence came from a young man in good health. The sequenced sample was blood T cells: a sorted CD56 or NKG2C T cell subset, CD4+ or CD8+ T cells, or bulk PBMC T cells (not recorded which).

CDR3 residues: CASSPRPGGSETQYF. The chain links TRBV18 to TRBJ2-5; lacking DNA, the TRBD1 call made by TCRdb goes unchecked. The CDR3 is 15 residues long. Per the germline V gene, CDR1 is KGHSH and CDR2 is LQKENI.